This passage covers 13 T cell receptor beta chains from one sample sequenced in a study of T-cell memory formation after mild COVID-19. TCRdb processed the 5' RACE reads anew with MiXCR; each CDR3 protein has one entry. The table shows 550,000 to 700,000 distinct CDR3 sequences, with 17% occurring only once. The specimen was PBMCs or a T cell subset sorted from them (not recorded which). These receptors were obtained from an adult woman who had mild COVID-19 (a few samples of this study predate the infection). Cell type and time point are not known.

This clonotype was detected only a few times. The chain couples TRBV6-5 to TRBJ2-2; tentatively, D is TRBD1 or TRBD2 (6 bases each). CDR1 and CDR2 (germline): MNHEY, SVGAGI. Trimming removed 11 bases from V and 5 bases from J, with 12 bases in between. The CDR3 loop spans 12 amino acids. Written as DNA, the CDR3 is TGTGCCGCCCGAGGGGGGACCGGGGAGCTGTTTTTT. Translation: CAARGGTGELFF.

The chain employs TRBV7-3 and TRBJ2-1; D ambiguous. The CDR3 has 13 amino acids. Per germline, CDR1 SGHTA and CDR2 FQGTGA. V lost 4 bases to trimming and J lost 5 bases, with 9 bases between them. CDR3 nucleotides: TGTGCCAGCAGCTCCGGGCTGAACAATGAGCAGTTCTTC. Its protein is CASSSGLNNEQFF.

The gene calls are TRBV10-3 and TRBJ2-7; D not certain. CDR1 and CDR2 (germline): ENHRY, SYGVKD. The CDR3 length is 16 residues. The germline V and J ends were trimmed by 0 bases and 7 bases, with 19 bases remaining between them. In DNA, the CDR3 is TGTGCCATCAGTGAGTCGTTTGGGGTCTCCCTCAGGGAGCAGTACTTC. It specifies CAISESFGVSLREQYF.

This clonotype has only a few counts. This chain joins TRBV5-1 and TRBJ2-7, with TRBD2 matching 10 bases. CDR1 is SGHRS, CDR2 YFSETQ, per germline. The V and J ends lost 3 bases and 2 bases, in that order; junction bases with no gene match: 8. The CDR3 contains 16 residues. Written as DNA, the CDR3 is TGCGCCAGCAGCTCGTTTTCAAGCGGGAGGGCCTACGAGCAGTACTTC. The encoded protein is CASSSFSSGRAYEQYF.

This chain connects TRBV29-1 to TRBJ2-7, with a weak D call TRBD1 (6 bases). V was pared by 7 bases and J by 1 base, with 14 bases between. The germline CDR1 and CDR2 sequences are SQVTM and ANQGSEA. The CDR3 covers 13 residues. The CDR3 loop reads CSARLTGSYEQYF. The CDR3 coding sequence is TGCAGCGCCAGATTGACAGGATCCTACGAGCAGTACTTC.

The genes are TRBV4-3 and TRBJ2-7; a weak D match, TRBD1 (6 bases). The length of the CDR3 is 14 residues. Germline V lookup: CDR1 LGHNA, CDR2 YSLEER. With 4 bases removed from V and 2 bases from J, the gap between germline ends came to 12 bases. For the CDR3, the DNA is TGCGCCAGCAGCCGAGAACAGGGACCCTACGAGCAGTACTTC. Translated, it gives CASSREQGPYEQYF.

In its sample, this clonotype was seen many times. The chain uses TRBV15 and TRBJ1-2, with 8 bases matching TRBD1. V was pared by 1 base and J by 7 bases, with 5 bases of the junction left unmatched. The CDR3 consists of 14 residues. The germline V gene has CDR1 LNHNV and CDR2 YYDKDF (reference sequence). The CDR3 loop is CATSRAGGAFGYTF. In DNA, the CDR3 is TGTGCCACCAGCAGAGCAGGGGGCGCGTTTGGCTACACCTTC. The whole variable domain, remainder taken from reference TRBV15 and TRBJ1-2, is DAMVIQNPRYQVTQFGKPVTLSCSQTLNHNVMYWYQQKSSQAPKLLFHYYDKDFNNEADTPDNFQSRRPNTSFCFLDIRSPGLGDTAMYLCATSRAGGAFGYTFGSGTRLTVV.

In DNA form, the CDR3 reads TGCGCCAGCAGGTCTATAGCGGGAGGTAGAGCTCAGTTCTTC. Translating it yields CASRSIAGGRAQFF. The chain links TRBV4-1 to TRBJ2-1; the match to TRBD2 covers 10 bases. Germline assignment: CDR1 MGHRA and CDR2 YSYEKL. Germline trimming cut 6 bases from V and 13 bases from J; bases unmatched to any gene: 12. This CDR3 has 14 residues.

This chain connects TRBV15 to TRBJ2-4; D perhaps matches TRBD1 (6 bases). The CDR3 has 17 residues. Trimming shortened V by 8 bases and J by 2 bases, and 22 bases separated the two germline ends. CDR1 and CDR2 from the germline V gene are LNHNV and YYDKDF (reference sequence). The CDR3 here is CATEMQGMYVSKNIQYF. The CDR3 nucleotides read TGTGCCACCGAGATGCAGGGGATGTATGTTTCCAAAAACATTCAGTACTTC.

This clonotype was recorded many times. CDR3 sequence (DNA): TGTGCCAGCAGCTTAGCGGGACAGGGCTACGAGCAGTACTTC. Its protein product is CASSLAGQGYEQYF. The chain is built from TRBV7-8 and TRBJ2-7; 9 bases agree with TRBD1. This CDR3 contains 14 residues. With V trimmed by 0 bases and J by 3 bases, 0 bases remained unmatched. The germline V gene encodes CDR1 SGHVS and CDR2 FQNEAQ.

The V and J genes are TRBV27 and TRBJ1-2; the D gene is possibly TRBD1 (6 bases). V was clipped by 3 bases and J by 4 bases, with 15 bases between them. This CDR3 region has 15 residues. Germline V lookup: CDR1 MNHEY, CDR2 SMNVEV (reference sequence). CDR3 nucleotides: TGTGCCAGCAGTTTGGGTTCGGGGGCGGGCTATGGCTACACCTTC. It specifies CASSLGSGAGYGYTF.

The genes are TRBV24-1 and TRBJ2-7; tentative D call: TRBD2 (6 bases). Trimming left V 5 bases short and J 0 bases short, with 13 bases between. CDR3 length equals 15 residues. Germline loops: CDR1 KGHDR, CDR2 SFDVKD. DNA for the CDR3: TGTGCCACCAGTGCTTTTAGAGCGGGCTCCTACGAGCAGTACTTC. Amino acid sequence: CATSAFRAGSYEQYF.

The chain uses TRBV7-9 and TRBJ1-6; D is unclear. Trimming cost V 0 bases and J 6 bases, with 6 bases left between them. The CDR3 consists of 14 residues. Per germline, CDR1 SEHNR and CDR2 FQNEAQ (reference sequence). CDR3 bases: TGTGCCAGCAGCTTAGCAGGGAGTAATTCACCCCTCCACTTT. This encodes CASSLAGSNSPLHF.